This passage covers 27 T cell receptor beta chains from one sample sequenced in a study of T cells after yellow fever vaccination. Each CDR3 protein is one row after TCRdb ran MiXCR on the 5' RACE reads. Found here are 360,000 or so distinct CDR3 sequences, roughly 11% of them singletons; the top ten hold more than 15%. This sample comprised PBMCs, obtained on the day of the first yellow fever vaccination. The receptors were sampled from a man in his late teens or twenties who received the YFV17D yellow fever vaccine.

This clonotype was found many times. V usage is TRBV6-5 and J usage is TRBJ1-5, with D perhaps matching TRBD1 (5 bases). Germline lookup yields CDR1 MNHEY and CDR2 SVGAGI. Trimming cost V 5 bases and J 0 bases, with 11 bases left between them. This CDR3 has 15 amino acids. CDR3 DNA: TGTGCCAGCAGTACTTACAGGAGTAGCAATCAGCCCCAGCATTTT. Protein product: CASSTYRSSNQPQHF.

This chain links TRBV5-1 with TRBJ1-2, with 9 positions matching TRBD1. Germline loops: CDR1 SGHRS, CDR2 YFSETQ. The J segment lost 3 bases and the V segment lost 4 bases, leaving 4 bases of the junction unmatched. This CDR3 region has 14 residues. The CDR3 sequence: CASSRTGEHYGYTF. The CDR3, as DNA: TGCGCCAGCAGCCGGACAGGGGAACACTATGGCTACACCTTC.

This rearrangement joins TRBV20-1 to TRBJ1-2, with D possibly being TRBD1 (5 bases). Germline loops: CDR1 DFQATT, CDR2 SNEGSKA (reference sequence). V lost 3 bases and J lost 8, with 25 bases in between. This CDR3 is built from 16 residues. The CDR3 nucleotides read TGCAGTGCTAGGCTCCCGGGAGGCCTATTCGAGGGGGGCTACACCTTC. Translated, it gives CSARLPGGLFEGGYTF.

This clonotype was detected only a few times. The chain uses TRBV7-2 and TRBJ2-3; D call uncertain. V lost 0 bases, J lost 3 bases, and 7 bases lay in between. The CDR3 contains 14 residues. CDR1 and CDR2 from the germline V gene are SGHTA and FQGNSA. CDR3 sequence reads: CASSLARWTDTQYF. CDR3 bases: TGTGCCAGCAGCTTAGCCAGGTGGACAGATACGCAGTATTTT. The entire variable domain, with the rest obtained from reference TRBV7-2 and TRBJ2-3, is as follows: GAGVSQSPSNKVTEKGKDVELRCDPISGHTALYWYRQSLGQGLEFLIYFQGNSAPDKSGLPSDRFSAERTGGSVSTLTIQRTQQEDSAVYLCASSLARWTDTQYFGPGTRLTVL.

This clonotype was detected only a few times. The gene calls are TRBV12-3 or TRBV12-4 and TRBJ2-7; 8 nucleotides match TRBD1. V lost 4 bases, J lost 0 bases, and 5 bases stayed unmatched. The CDR3 sequence is 15 residues long. The CDR3 bases are TGTGCCAGCAGTTACGACAGGGGAAGCTCCTACGAGCAGTACTTC. This codes for CASSYDRGSSYEQYF.

The chain couples TRBV23-1 to TRBJ2-7; 7 bases agree with TRBD1. TRBV23-1 is an ORF, with its function uncertain. The CDR3 runs to 12 residues. V dropped 7 bases and J dropped 9; count of bases not matched to a gene: 9. CDR3: CASTRDSNAQYV. CDR3 in DNA: TGCGCCAGCACCCGGGACAGCAATGCGCAGTACGTC.

The chain carries TRBV9 and TRBJ2-5; 9 nucleotides match TRBD2. CDR1 is SGDLS and CDR2 is YYNGEE in the germline V gene. V lost 2 bases to trimming and J lost 1 base; unmatched junction nucleotides: 3. The CDR3 extends over 15 amino acids. The CDR3 reads CASSVSGGPQETQYF. CDR3 DNA sequence: TGTGCCAGCAGCGTTAGCGGGGGCCCCCAAGAGACCCAGTACTTC.

The rearrangement joins TRBV10-3 to TRBJ2-7, with TRBD1 identical over 9 bases. This CDR3 spans 15 amino acids. Germline CDR1 ENHRY, CDR2 SYGVKD. J gave up 3 bases and V 6 bases, and 9 bases lay outside the gene matches. The CDR3 nucleotides are TGTGCCATCAGCGCGGGGACAGGGCCTGGCTACGAGCAGTACGTC. Its translation: CAISAGTGPGYEQYV.

This clonotype was observed a few times. V is TRBV6-1 and J is TRBJ1-2, with 9 bases matching TRBD1. In germline, CDR1 is MNHNS, CDR2 SASEGT. The CDR3 consists of 14 residues. The junction had 9 bases not matched to a gene; V was cut back by 7 bases and J by 6 bases. CDR3 region: CASNRRGQGDGYTF. As DNA, the CDR3 is TGTGCCAGCAACCGCCGGGGACAGGGCGATGGCTACACCTTC.

The sample holds a few counts of this clonotype. The V call is TRBV5-1, the J call TRBJ2-2; D unresolved. V shed 0 bases and J shed 3 bases, with 9 bases lying between them. The germline V gene has CDR1 SGHRS and CDR2 YFSETQ. The CDR3 extends over 15 amino acids. This CDR3 is CASSLDKVDTGELFF. CDR3 nucleotide sequence: TGCGCCAGCAGCTTGGACAAGGTGGACACCGGGGAGCTGTTTTTT.

This clonotype was detected only a few times. The V and J genes are TRBV29-1 and TRBJ2-5; D ambiguous. This CDR3 spans 14 amino acids. The germline V gene encodes CDR1 SQVTM and CDR2 ANQGSEA. V was clipped by 1 base and J by 1 base, with 10 bases between them. The CDR3 DNA is TGCAGCGTTGAAGGGCTAGGAGTCCAAGAGACCCAGTACTTC. Its protein product is CSVEGLGVQETQYF.

V is TRBV6-1 and J is TRBJ1-4; D might be TRBD1 (5 bases). From germline, CDR1 is MNHNS and CDR2 SASEGT. Deletions cut 6 bases from V and 7 bases from J, with 12 bases between. The CDR3 extends over 13 amino acids. The chain's CDR3 is CASSRDGIEKLFF. The CDR3 DNA reads as TGTGCCAGCAGCCGGGACGGAATTGAAAAACTGTTTTTT.

This clonotype has only a few counts. The chain uses TRBV7-9 and TRBJ1-5; 9 bases align to TRBD1. Losses at the gene ends were 4 bases for V and 4 bases for J; bases not matched to a gene: 5. This CDR3 contains 15 residues. Germline CDR1 is SEHNR and CDR2 is FQNEAQ (reference sequence). This chain's CDR3 is CASSSTGGINQPQHF. CDR3 DNA sequence: TGTGCCAGCAGCTCGACAGGGGGAATTAATCAGCCCCAGCATTTT.

The chain combines TRBV4-2 with TRBJ2-1; 9 nucleotides match TRBD1. The CDR3 runs 16 residues. In germline, CDR1 is LGHNA, CDR2 YNFKEQ. J gave up 9 bases and V 2 bases, and 11 bases lay outside the gene matches. The CDR3 loop is CASSQLPGQGAGEQFF. The CDR3 DNA follows: TGTGCCAGCAGCCAACTACCGGGACAGGGAGCCGGTGAGCAGTTCTTC.

This clonotype was observed many times. CDR3 loop: CASSLGTAGEAFF. The CDR3 nucleotides are TGCGCCAGCAGCTTGGGGACAGCCGGTGAAGCTTTCTTT. This rearrangement joins TRBV5-1 to TRBJ1-1, with D possibly being TRBD1 (6 bases). Germline-derived CDR1 and CDR2 are SGHRS and YFSETQ. V was trimmed by 0 bases and J by 7 bases, leaving 10 bases between them. This CDR3 is 13 amino acids long.

This clonotype has only a few counts. J is TRBJ2-7 and V is TRBV28; D is ambiguous. CDR1 and CDR2 from the germline V gene are MDHEN and SYDVKM. Trimming took off 6 bases at V and 0 bases at J, with 15 bases between the two ends. The CDR3 is 15 residues long. CDR3 nucleotide sequence: TGTGCCAGCAGACACCCCCTGGGCAGCTCCTACGAGCAGTACGTC. Its protein product is CASRHPLGSSYEQYV.

Ten or more counts support this clonotype. V usage is TRBV10-2 and J usage is TRBJ1-5; tentative D call: TRBD1 (5 bases). V lost 0 bases and J 7 bases, leaving 10 bases between the germline ends. Germline V lookup: CDR1 WSHSY, CDR2 SAAADI. The CDR3 is 14 residues long. CDR3 sequence: CASSESDRGQPQHF. The CDR3 DNA reads as TGCGCCAGCAGTGAGTCGGACCGGGGCCAGCCCCAGCATTTT.

Only a few counts were recorded for this clonotype. This sequence joins TRBV5-4 and TRBJ2-3; D might be TRBD2 (5 bases). The V and J ends lost 3 bases and 4 bases respectively, with 9 bases between them. This CDR3 contains 13 residues. Germline CDR1 reads SGHNT; CDR2 reads YYREEE (reference sequence). In DNA form, the CDR3 reads TGTGCCAGCAGCTATAACGGGGCAGATACGCAGTATTTT. It translates to CASSYNGADTQYF.

In this sample, this clonotype turned up many times. V usage is TRBV4-3 and J usage is TRBJ2-5; TRBD2 agrees at 12 bases. Trimming removed 3 bases from V and 1 base from J; junction bases left unmatched: 3. The germline CDR1 and CDR2 sequences are LGHNA and YSLEER. The CDR3 loop spans 16 amino acids. Written as DNA, the CDR3 is TGCGCCAGCAGCCAGGGGACTAGCGGGTTCCAAGAGACCCAGTACTTC. As protein: CASSQGTSGFQETQYF.

This clonotype was seen a handful of times. The rearrangement uses TRBV20-1 and TRBJ2-5, with D tentatively TRBD2 (7 bases). V lost 0 bases to trimming and J lost 7 bases, with 18 bases between them. CDR1 and CDR2 (germline): DFQATT, SNEGSKA (reference sequence). The CDR3 extends over 15 amino acids. The CDR3 loop reads CSARDRTGGVRTQYF. The CDR3 coding sequence is TGCAGTGCTAGAGATCGGACGGGGGGCGTCCGGACCCAGTACTTC.

In this sample, this clonotype turned up a few times. The rearrangement joins TRBV6-1 to TRBJ1-6, with D hard to call. In germline, CDR1 is MNHNS, CDR2 SASEGT. The CDR3 contains 15 residues. Trimming left V 4 bases short and J 8 bases short, with 15 bases between. CDR3 coding DNA: TGTGCCAGCAGTGTGGGCAGAGTCGTTTATTCACCCCTCCACTTT. Amino acids: CASSVGRVVYSPLHF.

This clonotype appeared a few times. J is TRBJ1-6 and V is TRBV4-1, with TRBD1 matching over 10 bases. Germline loops: CDR1 MGHRA, CDR2 YSYEKL. V was clipped by 3 bases and J by 7 bases; unmatched bases: 9. This CDR3 region has 17 residues. The chain's CDR3 is CASSQGRGQGSNSPLHF. CDR3 in DNA: TGCGCCAGCAGCCAGGGCCGGGGACAGGGGTCAAATTCACCCCTCCACTTT.

The rearrangement links TRBV7-2 to TRBJ2-5, with D possibly being TRBD1 (5 bases). Trimming shortened V by 5 bases and J by 5 bases, and 9 bases separated the two germline ends. This CDR3 region has 12 residues. Germline loops: CDR1 SGHTA, CDR2 FQGNSA. The CDR3 loop reads CASSPTVETQYF. CDR3 coding DNA: TGTGCCAGCAGCCCGACAGTGGAGACCCAGTACTTC.

This clonotype turned up a few times. Written as DNA, the CDR3 is TGTGCCAGCAGTTACTCGCCCGGGACCCAGTACTTC. This translates into CASSYSPGTQYF. The chain uses TRBV6-6 and TRBJ2-5; D ambiguous. The CDR3 runs 12 residues. Per the germline V gene, CDR1 is MNHNY and CDR2 is SVGAGI (reference sequence). Trimming removed 0 bases at V and 7 bases at J, with 6 bases between.

The chain employs TRBV30 and TRBJ1-1; 8 bases are a match to TRBD1. CDR1 and CDR2 (germline): GTSNPN, SVGIG (reference sequence). The CDR3 spans 13 residues. V trimming: 4 bases; J trimming: 4 bases; junction bases outside the gene matches: 5. The chain's CDR3 is CAWNRGRVTEAFF. The CDR3 nucleotides are TGTGCCTGGAACAGGGGGAGGGTCACTGAAGCTTTCTTT. The full variable domain, its missing parts supplied by reference TRBV30 and TRBJ1-1, is SQTIHQWPATLVQPVGSPLSLECTVEGTSNPNLYWYRQAAGRGLQLLFYSVGIGQISSEVPQNLSASRPQDRQFILSSKKLLLSDSGFYLCAWNRGRVTEAFFGQGTRLTVV.

V gene TRBV6-1 combines with J gene TRBJ2-2; 7 bases agree with TRBD2. CDR3 length equals 14 residues. The J segment lost 7 bases and the V segment lost 10 bases, leaving 12 bases of the junction unmatched. From germline, CDR1 is MNHNS and CDR2 SASEGT. CDR3 in DNA: TGTGCCACGAGAAACGGGGGGTCGAACGGGGAGCTGTTTTTT. It codes for CATRNGGSNGELFF.

This chain joins TRBV5-1 and TRBJ2-3, with TRBD2 identical over 9 bases. V was pared by 0 bases and J by 5 bases, with 10 bases of the junction left unmatched. Germline V gives CDR1 SGHRS, CDR2 YFSETQ. This CDR3 has 17 amino acids. The CDR3 protein is CASSLAEAGGYGDTQYF. In DNA, the CDR3 is TGCGCCAGCAGCTTGGCCGAAGCGGGGGGTTACGGAGATACGCAGTATTTT.